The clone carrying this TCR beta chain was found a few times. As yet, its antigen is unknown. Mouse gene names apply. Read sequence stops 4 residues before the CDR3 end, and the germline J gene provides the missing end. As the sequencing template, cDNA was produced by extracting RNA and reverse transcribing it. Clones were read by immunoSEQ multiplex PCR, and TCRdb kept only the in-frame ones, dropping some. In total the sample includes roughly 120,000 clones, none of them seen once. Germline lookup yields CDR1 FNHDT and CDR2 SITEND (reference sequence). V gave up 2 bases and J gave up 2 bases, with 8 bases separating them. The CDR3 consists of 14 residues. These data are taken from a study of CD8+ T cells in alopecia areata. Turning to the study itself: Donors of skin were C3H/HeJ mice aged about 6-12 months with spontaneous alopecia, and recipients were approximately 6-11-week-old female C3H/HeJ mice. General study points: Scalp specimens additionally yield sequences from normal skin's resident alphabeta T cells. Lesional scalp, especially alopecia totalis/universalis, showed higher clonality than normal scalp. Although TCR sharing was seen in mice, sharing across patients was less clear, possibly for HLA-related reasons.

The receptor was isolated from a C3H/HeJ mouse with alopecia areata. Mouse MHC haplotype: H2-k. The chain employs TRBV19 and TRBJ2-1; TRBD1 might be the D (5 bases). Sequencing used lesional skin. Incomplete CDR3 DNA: TGTGCCAGCAGTATGACAGCCTACTATGCT. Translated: CASSMTAYYA. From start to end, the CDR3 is CASSMTAYYAEQFF.